The clone carrying this TCR beta chain was seen a single time. Its antigen remains unidentified. The data were obtained in a study of long-term antiretroviral therapy in people with HIV. Running of the v3.0 immunoSEQ assay took place at survey level. Target depth was about 40,000-50,000 T-cell genomes per sample. Data came from immunoSEQ multiplex PCR; TCRdb stores just in-frame clones and leaves some out. In the table there are 25,000 to 35,000 clones, roughly 95% of which are singletons. Points from the study as a whole: HIV repertoires covered narrower CDR3 length ranges than controls did.

The sequences come from unsorted PBMCs, collected around 6.6 years after starting antiretroviral therapy. The sequence derives from a man aged 25 to 40 with HIV.

CDR3 coding DNA: TGTGCCAGTAGTATTCCCGGGACGGTTTGGGCCCTTAATGAAAAACTGTTTTTT. The encoded protein is CASSIPGTVWALNEKLFF. The rearrangement uses TRBV19 and TRBJ1-4; D possibly corresponds to TRBD1 (5 bases). The CDR3 spans 18 residues. V lost 3 bases to trimming and J lost 4 bases, with 21 bases between them. The germline V gene encodes CDR1 LNHDA and CDR2 SQIVND (reference sequence). Full variable domain (rest looked up from reference TRBV19 and TRBJ1-4): DGGITQSPKYLFRKEGQNVTLSCEQNLNHDAMYWYRQDPGQGLRLIYYSQIVNDFQKGDIAEGYSVSREKKESFPLTVTSAQKNPTAFYLCASSIPGTVWALNEKLFFGSGTQLSVL.